This TCR beta chain was documented in a study of blood T cell repertoires in COVID-19. Across the study: Material from acute and convalescent COVID-19 was sourced from the United States, Italy and Spain.

Germline CDR1 reads MNHNY; CDR2 reads SVGAGI (reference sequence). The CDR3 loop spans 14 amino acids. V shed 7 bases and J 7 bases; nucleotides not matched to a gene: 9. In the original processing: Amplifying reference gene primers gave estimates of nucleated cell counts. The method was immunoSEQ multiplex PCR; TCRdb's version includes in-frame clones alone and lacks a portion of them. V and J calls and clone size are given by that table; D and trimming were obtained from the DNA. The table has about 35,000 clones, 87% seen once; the top ten hold roughly 44%. The sample consisted of peripheral blood. The TCR comes from a human donor in a cohort sampled during active COVID-19. The V call is TRBV6-6, the J call TRBJ2-2; 7 bases are shared with TRBD1. CDR3 nucleotides: TGTGCCAGCATCCTTGACAGGGCGGTCGGGGAGCTGTTTTTT. Its translation is CASILDRAVGELFF.